This T cell receptor (beta chain) was sequenced for a study of radiation and T cells in renal cell carcinoma. Germline trimming cut 5 bases from V and 5 bases from J; bases unmatched to any gene: 14. The CDR3 covers 16 residues. Germline loops: CDR1 SGHTA, CDR2 FQGNSA. Only in-frame clones appear in the TCRdb table, and some are missing; sequencing was by immunoSEQ multiplex PCR. Of 160,000 or so clones in the sample, over 80% were seen once. The time point is: blood 2 weeks post-SBRT. The sample's treatment: 15 Gy SBRT to primary tumor, nephrectomy 4 weeks later. The J gene is TRBJ1-2, the V gene TRBV7-2; TRBD1 agrees at 7 bases. This TCR was sampled from a woman aged 45-65 years with renal cell carcinoma. Material: blood, obtained from a patient whose treatment included radiotherapy and nephrectomy. This CDR3 is CASSPRPRQGRYGYTF. In DNA, the CDR3 is TGTGCCAGCAGCCCCCGCCCACGACAGGGACGATATGGCTACACCTTC.